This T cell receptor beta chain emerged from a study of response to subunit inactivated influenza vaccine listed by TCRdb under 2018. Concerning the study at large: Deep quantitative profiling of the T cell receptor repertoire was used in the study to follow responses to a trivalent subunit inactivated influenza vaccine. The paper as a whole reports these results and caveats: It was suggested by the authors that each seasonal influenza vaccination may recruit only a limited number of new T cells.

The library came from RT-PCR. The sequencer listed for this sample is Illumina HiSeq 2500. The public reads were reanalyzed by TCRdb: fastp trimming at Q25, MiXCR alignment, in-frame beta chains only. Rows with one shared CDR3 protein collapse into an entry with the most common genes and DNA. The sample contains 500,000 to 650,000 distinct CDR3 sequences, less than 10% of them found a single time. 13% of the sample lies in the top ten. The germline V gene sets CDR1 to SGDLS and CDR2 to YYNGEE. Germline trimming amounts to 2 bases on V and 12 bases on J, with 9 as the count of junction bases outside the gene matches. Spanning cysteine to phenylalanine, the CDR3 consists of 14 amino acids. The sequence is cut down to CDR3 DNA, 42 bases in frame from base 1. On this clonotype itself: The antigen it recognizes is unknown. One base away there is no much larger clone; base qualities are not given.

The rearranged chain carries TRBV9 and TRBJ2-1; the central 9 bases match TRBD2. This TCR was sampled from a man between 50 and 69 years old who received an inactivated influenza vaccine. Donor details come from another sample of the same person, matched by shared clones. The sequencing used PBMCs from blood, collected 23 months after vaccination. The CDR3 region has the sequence CASSVYGSGSGQFF. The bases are TGTGCCAGCAGCGTCTATGGTAGCGGGAGTGGGCAGTTCTTC.